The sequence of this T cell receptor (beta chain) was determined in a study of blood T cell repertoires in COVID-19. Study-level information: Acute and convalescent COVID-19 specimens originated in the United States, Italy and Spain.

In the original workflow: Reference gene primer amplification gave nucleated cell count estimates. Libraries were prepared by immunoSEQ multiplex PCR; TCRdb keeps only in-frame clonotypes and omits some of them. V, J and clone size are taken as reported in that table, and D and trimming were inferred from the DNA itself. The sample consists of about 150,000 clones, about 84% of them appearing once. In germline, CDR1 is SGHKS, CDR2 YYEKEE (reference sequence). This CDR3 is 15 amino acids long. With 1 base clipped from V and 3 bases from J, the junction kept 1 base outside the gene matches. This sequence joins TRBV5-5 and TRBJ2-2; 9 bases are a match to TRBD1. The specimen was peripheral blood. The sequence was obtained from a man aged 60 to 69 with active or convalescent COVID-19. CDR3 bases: TGTGCCAGCAGCTTGCGGACAGGGGACACCGGGGAGCTGTTTTTT. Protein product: CASSLRTGDTGELFF.